What follows are 17 T cell receptor beta chains derived from one specimen sequenced in a study of T cells of healthy individuals. TCRdb re-derived calls from the 5' RACE reads in MiXCR, one entry per CDR3 protein. The sample contains 40,000 to 60,000 distinct CDR3 sequences, approximately 14% of which appear only once. These receptors all come from a human donor in good health.

This chain links TRBV20-1 with TRBJ2-7, with D uncertain. The V end was cut by 5 bases, the J end by 1 base, with 12 bases between. The germline V gene encodes CDR1 DFQATT and CDR2 SNEGSKA (reference sequence). CDR3 length: 13 amino acids. CDR3 loop: CSALGVLSYEQYF. Written as DNA, the CDR3 is TGCAGTGCTCTTGGGGTTTTGTCCTACGAGCAGTACTTC.

The J gene is TRBJ2-7, the V gene TRBV6-2 or TRBV6-3; 15 bases line up with TRBD2. V was pared by 0 bases and J by 3 bases, with 0 bases of the junction left unmatched. CDR3 size: 16 residues. The V gene's germline CDR1 is MNHEY and CDR2 SVGEGT. In DNA, the CDR3 is TGTGCCAGCAGTTACTCGGGACTAGCGGGAGGCTACGAGCAGTACTTC. Translation: CASSYSGLAGGYEQYF.

The chain employs TRBV2 and TRBJ2-6; D is unresolved. The CDR3 is made up of 15 amino acids. Germline V lookup: CDR1 SNHLY, CDR2 FYNNEI. The germline V and J ends were trimmed by 5 bases and 0 bases, with 8 bases remaining between them. The CDR3 loop is CASSHWDSGANVLTF. CDR3 nucleotides: TGTGCCAGCAGTCACTGGGACTCTGGGGCCAACGTCCTGACTTTC.

On this clonotype itself: The junction and the germline gene differ at one end; a read error may be behind it. The genes are TRBV19 and TRBJ2-1; D unresolved. This CDR3 is 13 amino acids long. Germline loops: CDR1 LNHDA, CDR2 SQIVND (reference sequence). The CDR3: CASSSSGLNGQFF. CDR3 nucleotide sequence: TGTGCCAGTAGTTCCTCCGGGTTGAATGGGCAGTTCTTC.

The V gene is TRBV5-1, the J gene TRBJ2-1; 10 positions match TRBD1. The trim removed 4 bases at V and 8 bases at J, leaving 6 bases unmatched. This CDR3 has 14 residues. The germline CDR1 and CDR2 sequences are SGHRS and YFSETQ. The CDR3 region has the DNA TGCGCCAGCAGCCGGGGACAGGGGATAGATGAGCAGTTCTTC. Translated: CASSRGQGIDEQFF.

The V gene is TRBV7-2, the J gene TRBJ2-3; D perhaps matches TRBD2 (6 bases). From germline, CDR1 is SGHTA and CDR2 FQGNSA. The CDR3 totals 17 residues. Trimming took off 5 bases at V and 1 base at J, with 19 bases between the two ends. The chain's CDR3 is CASSRRGRGAGTDTQYF. The CDR3 region has the DNA TGTGCCAGCAGCCGGCGAGGGCGGGGAGCGGGCACAGATACGCAGTATTTT.

The table lists this clonotype with many counts. V and J are TRBV12-5 and TRBJ1-2, with D perhaps matching TRBD1 (6 bases). Germline lookup yields CDR1 LGHNT and CDR2 FRNRAP. Trimming took off 7 bases at V and 11 bases at J, with 14 bases between the two ends. This CDR3 contains 11 residues. The CDR3 region has the DNA TGTGCTAGTGCGAGGGCAGGGGCATACACCTTC. It codes for CASARAGAYTF.

As for this clonotype: Possible read error: a much larger clone is one base away. The V gene is TRBV13, the J gene TRBJ2-7; D ambiguous. CDR3 length: 13 residues. CDR1 is PRHDT, CDR2 FYEKMQ, per germline (reference sequence). Trimming removed 1 base from V and 1 base from J, with 5 bases in between. The CDR3 loop is CASSLEWSYEQYF. The CDR3 bases are TGTGCCAGCAGCTTAGAGTGGTCCTACGAGCAGTACTTC. Filled out from reference TRBV13 and TRBJ2-7, the complete variable domain reads AAGVIQSPRHLIKEKRETATLKCYPIPRHDTVYWYQQGPGQDPQFLISFYEKMQSDKGSIPDRFSAQQFSDYHSELNMSSLELGDSALYFCASSLEWSYEQYFGPGTRLTVT.

At least ten counts were recorded for this clonotype. The V and J genes are TRBV15 and TRBJ2-7, with TRBD1 as a possible D gene (5 bases). Germline CDR1 is LNHNV and CDR2 is YYDKDF (reference sequence). V was shortened by 0 bases and J by 3 bases, with 18 bases between the two germline ends. The CDR3 is 17 amino acids. CDR3 coding DNA: TGTGCCACCAGCAGAGAAAATTATGCAGGGTCCTTCTACGAGCAGTACTTC. Translating gives CATSRENYAGSFYEQYF.

V and J are TRBV6-5 and TRBJ2-1; 8 bases agree with TRBD2. The trim removed 6 bases at V and 9 bases at J, leaving 13 bases unmatched. Germline CDR1 and CDR2: MNHEY and SVGAGI. The CDR3 runs to 15 residues. CDR3 residues: CASRTGREGRLEQFF. DNA of the CDR3: TGTGCCAGCAGAACGGGACGGGAGGGCCGGCTTGAGCAGTTCTTC.

This clonotype was counted many times. The V gene is TRBV20-1, the J gene TRBJ2-5, with D possibly being TRBD1 or TRBD2 (5 bases each). Germline-derived CDR1 and CDR2 are DFQATT and SNEGSKA (reference sequence). This CDR3 has 12 residues. V gave up 5 bases and J gave up 5 bases, with 12 bases separating them. The CDR3 sequence: CSAGGPGETQYF. CDR3 coding DNA: TGCAGTGCTGGAGGTCCAGGGGAGACCCAGTACTTC.

The chain employs TRBV7-2 and TRBJ2-3, with 12 nucleotides matching TRBD2. The trim removed 2 bases at V and 4 bases at J, leaving 7 bases unmatched. Germline lookup yields CDR1 SGHTA and CDR2 FQGNSA. The CDR3 is 17 amino acids. CDR3 DNA sequence: TGTGCCAGCAGCTTAATAGCTAGCGGGGGGGCCGCAGATACGCAGTATTTT. It translates to CASSLIASGGAADTQYF.

This clonotype was recorded at least ten times. The chain combines TRBV4-1 with TRBJ2-7; D is undetermined. Trimming shortened V by 4 bases and J by 2 bases, and 9 bases separated the two germline ends. The germline V gene encodes CDR1 MGHRA and CDR2 YSYEKL. This CDR3 spans 13 amino acids. This CDR3 is CASSPPGPYEQYF. The CDR3 DNA reads as TGCGCCAGCAGCCCCCCCGGTCCCTACGAGCAGTACTTC.

The table lists this clonotype with many counts. The chain links TRBV24-1 to TRBJ2-1, with a tentative D call TRBD1 (5 bases). CDR1 is KGHDR and CDR2 is SFDVKD in the germline V gene. Trimming removed 4 bases at V and 10 bases at J, with 13 bases between. This CDR3 has 13 residues. The CDR3 DNA is TGTGCCACCAGTGACCGCAGGGTCCTCGAGCAGTTCTTC. Residues: CATSDRRVLEQFF.

Worth noting for this clonotype: It is unclear where the CDR3 begins or ends on the DNA, so no DNA is shown, and the CDR3 is as TCRdb lists it. The chain carries TRBV20-1 and TRBJ2-3; the table assigns TRBD1, which was not confirmed against the DNA. The germline V gene encodes CDR1 DFQATT and CDR2 SNEGSKA (reference sequence). Inclusive of both ends, the CDR3 amounts to 23 amino acids. Here the CDR3 reads CSAGRDRVSYEQYFGPGTDTQYF.

In its sample, this clonotype was seen many times. V is TRBV4-1 and J is TRBJ2-7; D is undetermined. The CDR3 extends over 14 amino acids. The germline V gene encodes CDR1 MGHRA and CDR2 YSYEKL. V was pared by 4 bases and J by 3 bases, with 13 bases between. The CDR3 region is CASSRTLDLYEQYF. DNA of the CDR3: TGCGCCAGCAGCCGGACCTTGGATCTCTACGAGCAGTACTTC.

This clonotype was seen at least ten times. This rearrangement joins TRBV11-2 to TRBJ2-2, with a weak D call TRBD1 (5 bases). This CDR3 is built from 15 residues. The V and J ends lost 2 bases and 6 bases respectively, with 13 bases between them. Germline assignment: CDR1 SGHAT and CDR2 FQNNGV. The CDR3 protein is CASSLQQGSPGELFF. The DNA for the CDR3 is TGTGCCAGCAGCTTACAGCAGGGAAGTCCCGGGGAGCTGTTTTTT.